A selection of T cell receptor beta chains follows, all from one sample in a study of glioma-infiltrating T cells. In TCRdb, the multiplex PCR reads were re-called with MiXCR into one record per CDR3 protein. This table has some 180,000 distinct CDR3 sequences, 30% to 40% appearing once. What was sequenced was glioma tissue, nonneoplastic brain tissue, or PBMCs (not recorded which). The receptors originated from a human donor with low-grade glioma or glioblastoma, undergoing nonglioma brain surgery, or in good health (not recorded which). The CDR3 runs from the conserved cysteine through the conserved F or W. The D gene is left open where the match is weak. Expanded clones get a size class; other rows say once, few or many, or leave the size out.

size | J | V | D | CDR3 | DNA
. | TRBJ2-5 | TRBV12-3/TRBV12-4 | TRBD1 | CASAEDRAQGTQYF | TGTGCCAGCGCTGAGGACAGGGCCCAAGGGACCCAGTACTTC
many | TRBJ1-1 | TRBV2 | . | CASSEPAGGTEAFF | TGTGCCAGCAGTGAACCCGCAGGCGGCACTGAAGCTTTCTTT
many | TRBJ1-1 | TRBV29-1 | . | CSARRQSGNTEAFF | TGCAGCGCTAGACGACAGAGTGGGAATACTGAAGCTTTCTTT
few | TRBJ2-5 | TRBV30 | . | CAWMPSSQETQYF | TGTGCCTGGATGCCCAGCTCGCAAGAGACCCAGTACTTC
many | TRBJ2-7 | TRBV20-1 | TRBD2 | CSARDGREANSYEQYF | TGCAGTGCTCGGGACGGGCGGGAGGCCAACTCCTACGAGCAGTACTTC
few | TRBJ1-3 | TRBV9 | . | CASSEGWGPGNTIYF | TGTGCCAGCAGCGAGGGTTGGGGGCCAGGAAACACCATATATTTT
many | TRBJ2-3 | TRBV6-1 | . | CASTDGWADTQYF | TGTGCCAGCACCGATGGTTGGGCAGATACGCAGTATTTT
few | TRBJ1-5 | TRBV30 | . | CAWSTHSNQPQHF | TGTGCCTGGAGTACACATAGCAATCAGCCCCAGCATTTT
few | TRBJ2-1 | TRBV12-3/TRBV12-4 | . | CASSPDTVFSSYNEQFF | TGTGCCAGCAGTCCTGACACGGTTTTTAGCTCCTACAATGAGCAGTTCTTC
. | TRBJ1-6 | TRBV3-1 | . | CASSATRDNSYNSPLHF | TGTGCCAGCAGCGCAACACGGGACAACTCTTATAATTCACCCCTCCACTTT
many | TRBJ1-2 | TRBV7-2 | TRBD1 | CASSPQGYGYTF | TGTGCCAGCAGCCCACAGGGGTATGGCTACACCTTC
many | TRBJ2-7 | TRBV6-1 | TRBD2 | CASSEGLAGSYEQYF | TGTGCCAGCAGTGAAGGACTAGCGGGCTCCTACGAGCAGTACTTC
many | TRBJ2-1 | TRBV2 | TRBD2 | CASSDERTSGIHEQFF | TGTGCCAGCAGTGATGAGAGGACTAGCGGGATTCATGAGCAGTTCTTC
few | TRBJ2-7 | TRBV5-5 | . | CASSLVILQLSYEQYF | TGTGCCAGCAGCTTGGTAATTTTACAGCTATCCTACGAGCAGTACTTC
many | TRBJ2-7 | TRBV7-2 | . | CASSFSSGYEQYF | TGTGCCAGCAGCTTTAGCAGCGGATACGAGCAGTACTTC
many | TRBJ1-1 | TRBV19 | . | CASSVNMNTEAFF | TGTGCCAGTAGTGTTAATATGAACACTGAAGCTTTCTTT
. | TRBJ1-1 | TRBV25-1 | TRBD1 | CASSVQGAGTEASF | TGTGCCAGCAGTGTACAGGGGGCCGGCACTGAAGCTTCCTTT
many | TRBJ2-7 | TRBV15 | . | CATSRDRGTYEQYF | TGTGCCACCAGCAGAGATAGGGGAACCTACGAGCAGTACTTC
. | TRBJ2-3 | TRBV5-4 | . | CASIGWGEGKDTQYF | TGTGCCAGCATCGGGTGGGGTGAGGGCAAAGATACGCAGTATTTT
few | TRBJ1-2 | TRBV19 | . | CASSITAGYYGYTF | TGTGCCAGTAGTATTACTGCGGGCTATTATGGCTACACCTTC
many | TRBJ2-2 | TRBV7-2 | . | CASSSVGNTGELFF | TGTGCCAGCAGTTCGGTTGGTAACACCGGGGAGCTGTTTTTT
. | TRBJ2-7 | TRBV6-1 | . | CASSEINEQYF | TGTGCCAGCAGTGAGATCAATGAGCAGTACTTC
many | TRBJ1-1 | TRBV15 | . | CATSRDRAPRTFF | TGTGCCACCAGCAGAGATCGGGCCCCGAGGACTTTCTTT
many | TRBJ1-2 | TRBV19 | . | CASSIQGQTTGYTF | TGTGCCAGTAGTATACAAGGACAGACTACAGGCTACACCTTC
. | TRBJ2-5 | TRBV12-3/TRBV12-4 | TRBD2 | CACGYSAGGGETQYF | TGTGCCTGCGGTTACTCGGCGGGGGGGGGAGAGACCCAGTACTTC
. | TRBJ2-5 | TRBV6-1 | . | CASYELLRKTQYF | TGTGCCAGCTACGAACTATTGAGAAAGACCCAGTACTTC
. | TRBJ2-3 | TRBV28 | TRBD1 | CASSLSGTGSFTQYF | TGTGCCAGCAGTCTCTCCGGGACAGGCTCCTTTACGCAGTATTTT
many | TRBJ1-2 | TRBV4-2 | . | CASSQNVHGYTF | TGTGCCAGCAGCCAAAATGTTCATGGCTACACCTTC
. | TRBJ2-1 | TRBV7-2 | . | CASSLELGVYNEQFF | TGTGCCAGCAGCTTAGAGTTGGGCGTATACAATGAGCAGTTCTTC
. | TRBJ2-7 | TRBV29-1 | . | CSVGRQGNGYEQYF | TGCAGCGTTGGTCGGCAGGGTAACGGGTACGAGCAGTACTTC
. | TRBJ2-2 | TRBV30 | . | CAWSRSTGELFF | TGTGCCTGGAGCAGGAGCACCGGGGAGCTGTTTTTT
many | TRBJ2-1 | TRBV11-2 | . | CASSSDSNPPEQFF | TGTGCCAGCAGCTCAGACAGTAACCCTCCTGAGCAGTTCTTC
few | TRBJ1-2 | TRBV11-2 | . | CASSLEAQVSGGYTF | TGTGCCAGCAGCTTAGAAGCCCAAGTCTCGGGGGGCTACACCTTC
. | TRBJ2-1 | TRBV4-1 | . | CASSQVGTPVNEQFF | TGCGCCAGCAGCCAAGTTGGTACCCCGGTCAATGAGCAGTTCTTC
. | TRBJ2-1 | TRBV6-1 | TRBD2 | CASRPLGTSGTDNEQFF | TGTGCCAGCAGACCCCTGGGGACTAGCGGGACTGACAATGAGCAGTTCTTC
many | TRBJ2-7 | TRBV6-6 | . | CASSYSWLPSGYEQYF | TGTGCCAGCAGTTACAGCTGGCTTCCCAGCGGCTACGAGCAGTACTTC
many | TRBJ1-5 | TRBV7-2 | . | CASSWSEVQPQHF | TGTGCCAGCAGCTGGTCGGAGGTACAGCCCCAGCATTTT
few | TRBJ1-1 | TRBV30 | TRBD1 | CAWGTGRIEAFF | TGTGCCTGGGGGACAGGAAGAATTGAAGCTTTCTTT
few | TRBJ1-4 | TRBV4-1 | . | CASSQEGRGVGEKLFF | TGCGCCAGCAGCCAAGAAGGACGGGGGGTGGGTGAAAAACTGTTTTTT
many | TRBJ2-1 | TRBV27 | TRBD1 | CASSYLTGDEQFF | TGTGCCAGCAGTTACCTTACAGGGGATGAGCAGTTCTTC
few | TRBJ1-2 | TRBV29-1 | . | CSVAPGLAGFTYGYTF | TGCAGCGTTGCTCCGGGACTGGCCGGTTTTACCTATGGCTACACCTTC
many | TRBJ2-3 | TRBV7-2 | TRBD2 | CASSLSFRGAGATDTQYF | TGTGCCAGCAGCTTATCCTTCCGAGGGGCGGGAGCCACAGATACGCAGTATTTT
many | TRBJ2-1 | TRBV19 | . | CASSMAEGASDNEQFF | TGTGCCAGTAGTATGGCAGAAGGGGCATCTGACAATGAGCAGTTCTTC
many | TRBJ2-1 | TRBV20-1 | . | CSARDHVKGGNEQFF | TGCAGTGCTAGAGATCATGTCAAGGGAGGTAATGAGCAGTTCTTC
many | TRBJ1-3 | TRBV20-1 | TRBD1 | CSAPIPRQGPNTIYF | TGCAGTGCTCCCATCCCGAGACAGGGCCCGAACACCATATATTTT
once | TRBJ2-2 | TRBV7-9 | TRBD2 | CASSRTSGITGELFF | TGTGCCAGCAGCCGGACTAGCGGGATAACCGGGGAGCTGTTTTTT
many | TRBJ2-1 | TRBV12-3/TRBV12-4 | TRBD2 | CASSPSGSSYNEQFF | TGTGCCAGCAGTCCTAGCGGGAGCTCCTACAATGAGCAGTTCTTC
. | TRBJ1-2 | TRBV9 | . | CASSTGQARYTF | TGTGCCAGCAGCACCGGACAAGCGAGATACACCTTC
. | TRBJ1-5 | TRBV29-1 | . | CSVRADSTPNQPQHF | TGCAGCGTCCGGGCGGACAGCACACCTAATCAGCCCCAGCATTTT
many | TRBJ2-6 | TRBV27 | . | CASTEVGGRITGANVLTF | TGTGCCAGCACTGAAGTTGGGGGGCGCATCACTGGGGCCAACGTCCTGACTTTC
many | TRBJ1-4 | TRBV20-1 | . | CSARDPGTWNEKLFF | TGCAGTGCTAGAGATCCCGGGACTTGGAATGAAAAACTGTTTTTT